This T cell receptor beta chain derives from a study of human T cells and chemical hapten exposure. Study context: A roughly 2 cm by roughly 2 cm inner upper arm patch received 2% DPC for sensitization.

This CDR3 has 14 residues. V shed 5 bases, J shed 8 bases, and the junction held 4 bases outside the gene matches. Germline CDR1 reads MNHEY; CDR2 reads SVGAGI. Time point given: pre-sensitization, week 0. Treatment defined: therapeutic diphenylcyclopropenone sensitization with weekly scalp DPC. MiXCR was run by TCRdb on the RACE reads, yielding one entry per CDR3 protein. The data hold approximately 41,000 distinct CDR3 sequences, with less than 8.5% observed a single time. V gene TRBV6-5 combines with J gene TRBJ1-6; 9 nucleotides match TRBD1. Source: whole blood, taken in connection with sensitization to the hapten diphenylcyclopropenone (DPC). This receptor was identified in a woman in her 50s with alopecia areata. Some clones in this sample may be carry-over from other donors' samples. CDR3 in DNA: TGTGCCAGCAGTACGACAGGGGGACATTCACCCCTCCACTTT. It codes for CASSTTGGHSPLHF.